These 29 T cell receptor beta chains share one sample of origin, sequenced in a study of T cells expressing NK-cell markers. No DNA is given; TCRdb re-called the 5' RACE reads and lists each CDR3 protein once. The table for this sample gives some 120,000 distinct CDR3 sequences. The sequenced sample consisted of blood T cells: a sorted CD56 or NKG2C T cell subset, CD4+ or CD8+ T cells, or bulk PBMC T cells (not recorded which). These receptors were taken from a woman between 18 and 70 years old in good health.

V usage is TRBV4-1 and J usage is TRBJ2-1; TCRdb selects TRBD2, and the lack of DNA leaves this call unchecked. The CDR3 runs 17 residues. Germline CDR1 is MGHRA and CDR2 is YSYEKL. The CDR3 loop reads CASSQEGTSGGYNEQFF.

The chain couples TRBV29-1 to TRBJ2-5; TCRdb outputs TRBD1, but without DNA this stays unchecked. In germline, CDR1 is SQVTM, CDR2 ANQGSEA. The CDR3 totals 13 residues. This CDR3 is CSALQGLEETQYF.

The chain couples TRBV28 to TRBJ1-1. The length of the CDR3 is 11 residues. CDR1 and CDR2 (germline): MDHEN, SYDVKM. CDR3 sequence: CASLNRPEAFF.

The V gene is TRBV19, the J gene TRBJ2-3; TCRdb's D call of TRBD1 is untestable without DNA. Germline CDR1 LNHDA, CDR2 SQIVND (reference sequence). The CDR3 spans 15 residues. The chain's CDR3 is CASTPRTVSTDTQYF.

The chain carries TRBV29-1 and TRBJ2-7; TCRdb calls TRBD1, which cannot be checked without DNA. The CDR3 loop spans 14 amino acids. Germline CDR1 SQVTM, CDR2 ANQGSEA. The CDR3 protein is CSVGQASVGYEQYF.

The genes are TRBV4-3 and TRBJ1-1; TCRdb calls TRBD1, which cannot be checked without DNA. Germline V gene lookup returns CDR1 LGHNA and CDR2 YSLEER. This CDR3 is built from 15 residues. CDR3 protein: CASSQDEGVHTEAFF.

The chain uses TRBV15 and TRBJ1-6. Germline V lookup: CDR1 LNHNV, CDR2 YYDKDF (reference sequence). The CDR3 runs 19 residues. The CDR3 region is CATSRKNLDRGSYNSPLHF.

CDR3 loop: CASSLSVGDRVQEQYF. This chain links TRBV7-9 with TRBJ2-7; TCRdb lists TRBD1, though no DNA is available to test this call. Per the germline V gene, CDR1 is SEHNR and CDR2 is FQNEAQ (reference sequence). The CDR3 extends over 16 amino acids.

The chain joins TRBV29-1 to TRBJ1-1. Germline CDR1 and CDR2: SQVTM and ANQGSEA. This CDR3 spans 12 amino acids. This chain's CDR3 is CSVESANTEAFF.

The chain employs TRBV6-1 and TRBJ2-7; TCRdb gives TRBD1 as the D gene, but with no DNA this cannot be confirmed. The germline V gene encodes CDR1 MNHNS and CDR2 SASEGT. The CDR3 spans 16 residues. The CDR3 reads CASSRPPGQGTGEQYF.

The rearrangement uses TRBV27 and TRBJ2-7; with no DNA, the TCRdb D assignment of TRBD2 cannot be verified. Germline CDR1 reads MNHEY; CDR2 reads SMNVEV (reference sequence). The CDR3 loop spans 14 amino acids. The CDR3 sequence is CASSWASGKYEQYF.

The V gene is TRBV7-2, the J gene TRBJ2-7; TCRdb names TRBD1, which stays unverified in the absence of DNA. CDR1 is SGHTA and CDR2 is FQGNSA in the germline V gene. The CDR3 is made up of 14 amino acids. The CDR3 region is CASSYRDRDYEQYF. Looking up the rest from reference TRBV7-2 and TRBJ2-7 gives the full variable domain: GAGVSQSPSNKVTEKGKDVELRCDPISGHTALYWYRQSLGQGLEFLIYFQGNSAPDKSGLPSDRFSAERTGGSVSTLTIQRTQQEDSAVYLCASSYRDRDYEQYFGPGTRLTVT.

The chain carries TRBV9 and TRBJ2-1; TCRdb's assignment of TRBD2 cannot be checked, as there is no DNA. CDR3 length equals 18 residues. CDR1 is SGDLS, CDR2 YYNGEE, per germline. The CDR3 sequence: CASSDPRTGTRSYNEQFF.

This CDR3 reads CASSLIQGETQYF. The chain couples TRBV12-3 or TRBV12-4 to TRBJ2-5; there is no DNA to check the TCRdb D call of TRBD1. The CDR3 is 13 amino acids.

This sequence joins TRBV12-5 and TRBJ2-7; the D call from TCRdb, TRBD2, cannot be confirmed without DNA. The CDR3 is 15 amino acids. The germline CDR1 and CDR2 sequences are LGHNT and FRNRAP. CDR3 protein: CASATGTSGFYEQYF.

This rearrangement joins TRBV4-3 to TRBJ2-1; TCRdb gives TRBD1 as the D gene, but with no DNA this cannot be confirmed. Germline CDR1 and CDR2: LGHNA and YSLEER. The CDR3 runs 13 residues. The CDR3 protein is CASGWSSYNEQFF.

V and J are TRBV9 and TRBJ2-1; TCRdb designates TRBD2, a call that cannot be tested without DNA. This CDR3 comprises 13 residues. The germline gives CDR1 SGDLS, CDR2 YYNGEE. The CDR3 sequence: CASSATSYNEQFF.

The chain is built from TRBV4-1 and TRBJ1-2; without DNA, the TCRdb call of TRBD1 cannot be checked. This CDR3 is 15 amino acids long. Germline CDR1 is MGHRA and CDR2 is YSYEKL. This CDR3 is CASSQDSTTGYGYTF.

This chain connects TRBV30 to TRBJ2-1. The CDR3 is made up of 15 amino acids. CDR1 is GTSNPN and CDR2 is SVGIG in the germline V gene (reference sequence). The CDR3 is CAGTHSTDFYNEQFF.

The chain employs TRBV4-1 and TRBJ1-1; TCRdb designates TRBD1, a call that cannot be tested without DNA. CDR1 is MGHRA, CDR2 YSYEKL, per germline. There are 14 residues in the CDR3. The CDR3 is CASSLLRGLTEAFF.

The gene calls are TRBV15 and TRBJ1-1. The CDR3 runs to 12 residues. The germline gives CDR1 LNHNV, CDR2 YYDKDF (reference sequence). CDR3 sequence: CATSSTYTEAFF.

The chain combines TRBV7-9 with TRBJ2-1; TCRdb calls TRBD1, which cannot be checked without DNA. Germline CDR1 is SEHNR and CDR2 is FQNEAQ (reference sequence). CDR3 length equals 14 residues. This CDR3 is CASSTRGRMDEQFF.

The V gene is TRBV5-4, the J gene TRBJ2-5; TCRdb selects TRBD1, and the lack of DNA leaves this call unchecked. Germline V gives CDR1 SGHNT, CDR2 YYREEE (reference sequence). The CDR3 consists of 14 residues. The CDR3 here is CASSLGGAPETQYF.

V is TRBV6-1 and J is TRBJ1-1; TCRdb's D gene call, TRBD1, goes unchecked for lack of DNA. Germline assignment: CDR1 MNHNS and CDR2 SASEGT. The CDR3 extends over 13 amino acids. The CDR3 protein is CASRWDRGTEAFF.

CDR3 sequence reads: CASSLPPGTWNEKLFF. V gene TRBV5-6 combines with J gene TRBJ1-4; TCRdb names TRBD1, which stays unverified in the absence of DNA. There are 16 residues in the CDR3. The V gene's germline CDR1 is SGHDT and CDR2 YYEEEE.

This CDR3 reads CASSLGRPAEAFF. The genes are TRBV7-9 and TRBJ1-1. This CDR3 has 13 residues. Germline V gene data show CDR1 as SEHNR and CDR2 as FQNEAQ (reference sequence).

The chain has TRBV4-1 and TRBJ2-5; checking the TCRdb D call of TRBD2 is not possible without DNA. The CDR3 has 16 residues. Per germline, CDR1 MGHRA and CDR2 YSYEKL. The CDR3 loop reads CASSPRGEGGWETQYF.

The chain combines TRBV7-8 with TRBJ2-1; TCRdb outputs TRBD1, but without DNA this stays unchecked. CDR3 size: 16 residues. From germline, CDR1 is SGHVS and CDR2 FQNEAQ. The CDR3 spells CASSLGQGWSYNEQFF.

The chain couples TRBV10-3 to TRBJ1-1. Germline assignment: CDR1 ENHRY and CDR2 SYGVKD. CDR3 length equals 14 residues. CDR3 sequence reads: CAISDEGPNTEAFF.